This T cell receptor beta chain was observed in a study of graft-versus-host responses after intestinal transplantation. Study details: Anti-thymocyte globulin served as induction for all recipients, who then took tacrolimus and steroids for approximately 3 years.

Trimming left V 6 bases short and J 3 bases short, with 18 bases between. Germline V CDR1 and CDR2: SNHLY, FYNNEI. CDR3 length equals 15 residues. Graft samples were processed, releasing intraepithelial and lamina propria lymphocytes. On this clone: No antigen is known for it.

Study-wide results and caveats: The authors found GvH clones in recipient marrow, some appearing first in ileum or blood.

Here immunoSEQ multiplex PCR was the method, and the copy in TCRdb shows in-frame clones only, minus some. The sample consists of a few thousand clones, over 60% of them appearing once. V usage is TRBV2 and J usage is TRBJ2-7, with D perhaps being TRBD1 or TRBD2 (5 bases each). The TCR comes from a human patient who received an intestinal transplant, so some T cells may come from the graft donor. Specimen: ileum tissue, collected about 1,000 days after intestinal transplantation. CDR3 sequence: CASRTAQEVNYEQYF. In nucleotides, the CDR3 is TGTGCCAGCAGAACAGCACAGGAGGTCAACTACGAGCAGTACTTC.